These 25 T cell receptor beta chains originate from one sample sequenced in a study of tumor and adjacent non-tumor tissue in lung cancer. TCRbeta libraries were built with three rounds of nested PCR, modified from ARM-PCR. In TCRdb, the multiplex PCR reads were re-called with MiXCR into one record per CDR3 protein. The sample lists around 99,000 distinct CDR3 sequences, about 75% occurring once. This sample's RNA came from whole unsorted tissue. The sequencing input was lung tumor tissue. These receptors came from a woman aged 55-69 years with non-small cell lung cancer.

This chain's CDR3 is CASRTSGQETQYF. CDR3 coding DNA: TGTGCCAGCAGGACTAGCGGTCAAGAGACCCAGTACTTC. V is TRBV28 and J is TRBJ2-5; TRBD2 matches 9 bases. The V and J ends lost 6 bases and 2 bases, in that order; junction bases with no gene match: 1. CDR3 size: 13 residues. Germline V gene data show CDR1 as MDHEN and CDR2 as SYDVKM.

Points on this clonotype: At one end the junction does not follow the germline gene, possibly because of a read error. The chain carries TRBV4-3 and TRBJ2-3; the D is unclear. Germline V CDR1 and CDR2: LGHNA, YSLEER. CDR3 length: 15 residues. The CDR3 reads CASNQEGVNTYTQYF. CDR3 bases: TGCGCCAGCAACCAAGAAGGCGTCAACACGTATACGCAGTATTTT.

Concerning this clonotype itself: A read error may explain this, as a much larger clone is one base away. V and J are TRBV5-6 and TRBJ2-7; 8 bases line up with TRBD2. From germline, CDR1 is SGHDT and CDR2 YYEEEE. The CDR3 contains 14 residues. The CDR3 sequence is CASTPGLGAYERYF. CDR3 bases: TGTGCCAGCACACCGGGACTAGGGGCCTACGAGCGGTACTTC.

In this sample, this clonotype turned up many times. This sequence joins TRBV4-2 and TRBJ1-5; 9 bases fit TRBD1. The CDR3 is 15 amino acids. With V trimmed by 0 bases and J by 4 bases, 1 base remained unmatched. In germline, CDR1 is LGHNA, CDR2 YNFKEQ. The CDR3 DNA follows: TGTGCCAGCAGCCAAGAGGGGACAGGGAATCAGCCCCAGCATTTT. As protein: CASSQEGTGNQPQHF.

Concerning this clonotype itself: A junction boundary mismatches the germline segment, possibly from a read error. The V gene is TRBV6-6, the J gene TRBJ2-3; D is possibly TRBD2 (5 bases). The CDR3 sequence is 16 residues long. Germline V gives CDR1 MNHNY, CDR2 SVGAGI (reference sequence). Here the CDR3 reads CASSYGRTKERDAQYF. CDR3 bases: TGTGCCAGCAGTTACGGGAGAACCAAAGAGCGAGATGCGCAATATTTT.

This clonotype came up a few times. V and J are TRBV30 and TRBJ2-3; possible D gene TRBD1, 6 bases. Germline V lookup: CDR1 GTSNPN, CDR2 SVGIG (reference sequence). V was trimmed by 5 bases and J by 0 bases, leaving 12 bases between them. The CDR3 is 14 amino acids. As DNA, the CDR3 is TGTGCCTGGTTACAGGGTCGTAGCACAGATACGCAGTATTTT. Translating gives CAWLQGRSTDTQYF. The full variable domain, in which reference TRBV30 and TRBJ2-3 provide the parts outside the CDR3, is SQTIHQWPATLVQPVGSPLSLECTVEGTSNPNLYWYRQAAGRGLQLLFYSVGIGQISSEVPQNLSASRPQDRQFILSSKKLLLSDSGFYLCAWLQGRSTDTQYFGPGTRLTVL.

This clonotype was picked up many times. The V gene is TRBV4-3, the J gene TRBJ1-1; D remains ambiguous. With 0 bases removed from V and 9 bases from J, the gap between germline ends came to 14 bases. Germline CDR1 is LGHNA and CDR2 is YSLEER. The CDR3 runs to 14 residues. This CDR3 reads CASSQDPGSTKAFF. DNA for the CDR3: TGCGCCAGCAGCCAAGATCCAGGTTCCACAAAAGCTTTCTTT.

Notes on this clonotype: A clone one base away is much larger, so this may be a read error. In DNA form, the CDR3 reads TGCGCCAGCATCCAAGTGGTTAGCGGGAGATTCTACGAGCAGTACTTC. Its protein product is CASIQVVSGRFYEQYF. The J gene is TRBJ2-7, the V gene TRBV4-3; 9 positions match TRBD2. The V gene's germline CDR1 is LGHNA and CDR2 YSLEER. The CDR3 consists of 16 residues.

Turning to this clonotype: With a much larger clone just one base away, this may be a read error. This chain joins TRBV6-5 and TRBJ2-3; D unclear. The CDR3 length is 12 residues. Germline V CDR1 and CDR2: MNHEY, SVGAGI. Trimming took 7 bases from V and 2 from J, leaving 7 bases between them. The CDR3 loop is CASKEFTDTQYF. DNA of the CDR3: TGTGCCAGCAAGGAGTTCACAGATACGCAGTATTTT.

Worth noting for this clonotype: One end of the junction fails to match germline, which may point to a read error. The chain combines TRBV11-2 with TRBJ1-3, with D unclear. This CDR3 spans 14 amino acids. Germline assignment: CDR1 SGHAT and CDR2 FQNNGV. The CDR3 coding sequence is TGTGCCAGGCGGCAAGGCGACTCTGGAAACACTATATATTTT. Translated, it gives CARRQGDSGNTIYF.

V usage is TRBV7-9 and J usage is TRBJ2-7; possible D gene TRBD1, 6 bases. V lost 1 base and J lost 2, with 9 bases in between. Germline V lookup: CDR1 SEHNR, CDR2 FQNEAQ (reference sequence). This CDR3 region has 14 residues. CDR3: CASSLEGGTYEQYF. In DNA form, the CDR3 reads TGTGCCAGCAGCTTAGAAGGGGGAACCTACGAGCAGTACTTC.

The rearrangement uses TRBV11-2 and TRBJ1-5; 8 nucleotides align to TRBD1. With V trimmed by 1 base and J by 7 bases, 6 bases remained unmatched. The germline V gene encodes CDR1 SGHAT and CDR2 FQNNGV. CDR3 size: 15 residues. The DNA for the CDR3 is TGTGCCAGCAGCTTAGGAGCAGGGGGCTTGCAGCCCCAGCATTTT. It is translated as CASSLGAGGLQPQHF.

With respect to this clonotype: At one of its ends the junction is not consistent with the germline gene, which may arise from a read error. The chain combines TRBV7-8 with TRBJ2-3, with D possibly TRBD2 on 7 matching bases. Germline CDR1 SGHVS, CDR2 FQNEAQ. CDR3 size: 16 residues. This CDR3 reads CAISKLAGASPGTQYF. The CDR3 region has the DNA TGTGCCATCAGCAAACTGGCGGGGGCTTCACCCGGTACGCAGTATTTT. The full variable domain, its missing parts supplied by reference TRBV7-8 and TRBJ2-3, is GAGVSQSPRYKVAKRGQDVALRCDPISGHVSLFWYQQALGQGPEFLTYFQNEAQLDKSGLPSDRFFAERPEGSVSTLKIQRTQQEDSAVYLCAISKLAGASPGTQYFGPGTRLTVL.

About this clonotype: The junction shows a germline mismatch at one end, possibly a read error. The genes are TRBV4-2 and TRBJ1-5; D unresolved. Germline V gives CDR1 LGHNA, CDR2 YNFKEQ. CDR3 size: 15 residues. The CDR3 DNA follows: TGTGCCAGCAGCCAGAATAACGAAAGCAATCAGCTCCAGCATTTT. It codes for CASSQNNESNQLQHF.

The chain joins TRBV12-3 or TRBV12-4 to TRBJ2-1; 8 positions match TRBD1. With 2 bases clipped from V and 6 bases from J, the junction kept 9 bases outside the gene matches. The CDR3 is made up of 16 amino acids. The DNA for the CDR3 is TGTGCCAGCAGTTTACATCGGGACAGGCTCTTCAATGAGCAGTTCTTC. Residues: CASSLHRDRLFNEQFF.

About this clonotype itself: One end of the junction does not line up with germline, which may come from a read error. The chain combines TRBV20-1 with TRBJ2-2, with TRBD1 as a possible D gene (5 bases). CDR3 length: 12 amino acids. CDR1 DFQATT and CDR2 SNEGSKA come from the germline V gene (reference sequence). Written as DNA, the CDR3 is TGCACTGCTAATAGACAGACTGGGGAGCTGTTTTTT. This sequence encodes CTANRQTGELFF.

The V gene is TRBV5-7, the J gene TRBJ2-3, with D tentatively TRBD2 (5 bases). TRBV5-7 belongs to the ORF category, with a function that is uncertain. Between the trimmed V and J ends, which lost 3 bases and 1 base, there was a span of 9 bases. CDR3 length equals 14 residues. The CDR3 region is CASSSRDCTDTQYF. The CDR3, as DNA: TGTGCCAGCAGCTCACGGGATTGCACAGATACGCAGTATTTT.

In this sample, this clonotype turned up many times. The chain combines TRBV29-1 with TRBJ2-7, with a weak D call TRBD2 (5 bases). The germline V gene has CDR1 SQVTM and CDR2 ANQGSEA. The CDR3 loop spans 13 amino acids. Trimming pared 4 bases from V and 5 bases from J, leaving 15 bases between. The CDR3 is CSVATDIGNEQYF. The CDR3 region has the DNA TGCAGCGTTGCGACCGACATCGGGAACGAGCAGTACTTC.

The V and J genes are TRBV20-1 and TRBJ2-3; D is uncertain. The CDR3 covers 13 residues. Germline values: CDR1 DFQATT, CDR2 SNEGSKA (reference sequence). V lost 6 bases and J 8 bases, leaving 18 bases between the germline ends. Here the CDR3 DNA reads TGCAGTGCCCGTGAAGCAGTCGCAGTTACGCAGTATTTT. This encodes CSAREAVAVTQYF.

This clonotype has a count of ten or more. The V gene is TRBV11-3, the J gene TRBJ1-1; D might be TRBD1 (5 bases). Deletions cut 2 bases from V and 7 bases from J, with 14 bases between. Germline loops: CDR1 SGHNT, CDR2 YENEEA. CDR3 length equals 14 residues. The CDR3 nucleotides read TGTGCCAGCAGCTTACCGGGACGGACTATTGAAGCTTTCTTT. Encoded protein: CASSLPGRTIEAFF.

In regard to this clonotype: One end of the junction does not line up with germline, which may come from a read error. The V gene is TRBV10-1, the J gene TRBJ2-2, with D hard to call. This CDR3 has 12 residues. Germline CDR1 is WNHNN and CDR2 is SYGVQD (reference sequence). As DNA, the CDR3 is TGCGCCAGCGCTAGAATTGCCGGAGAGCTGTCTTTT. This sequence encodes CASARIAGELSF.

There are many counts of this clonotype. The chain links TRBV29-1 to TRBJ1-6, with D possibly matching TRBD1 (5 bases). Trimming shortened V by 7 bases and J by 6 bases, and 10 bases separated the two germline ends. CDR1 and CDR2 from the germline V gene are SQVTM and ANQGSEA. The CDR3 sequence is 12 residues long. The CDR3 reads CSAGHPNSPLHF. The CDR3 DNA is TGCAGCGCCGGACACCCTAATTCACCCCTCCACTTT.

Notes on this clonotype: A much larger clone is a single base away; this may be a read error. The chain links TRBV6-1 to TRBJ2-7, with D perhaps matching TRBD2 (6 bases). The CDR3 loop spans 13 amino acids. CDR1 and CDR2 from the germline V gene are MNHNS and SASEGT. V gave up 7 bases and J gave up 2 bases, with 12 bases separating them. The chain's CDR3 is CASKLARAYEQYF. The CDR3 region has the DNA TGTGCCAGCAAGCTAGCGCGAGCCTACGAGCAGTACTTC.

The rearrangement joins TRBV18 to TRBJ2-3; D is unresolved. V lost 4 bases and J 5 bases, leaving 10 bases between the germline ends. The CDR3 sequence is 13 residues long. The germline CDR1 and CDR2 sequences are KGHSH and LQKENI. The CDR3 region is CASSLSKGDTQYF. In DNA, the CDR3 is TGTGCCAGCTCACTTAGTAAGGGAGATACGCAGTATTTT.

Remarks on this clonotype: The CDR3 ends on some other residue instead of the conserved phenylalanine or tryptophan, so this is likely a read error. The V call is TRBV20-1, the J call TRBJ2-1, with 15 bases lining up with TRBD2. With V trimmed by 6 bases and J by 7 bases, 1 base remained unmatched. The CDR3 totals 13 residues. Looked up from germline, CDR1 is DFQATT and CDR2 is SNEGSKA (reference sequence). The DNA of the CDR3 is TGCAGTGCAGGGACTAGCGGGAGGAATGAGCAGTTCATC. Amino acids: CSAGTSGRNEQFI.